This T cell receptor (beta chain) was obtained from a study of T cell responses to AZD1222 COVID-19 vaccine. This clone came up once. The CDR3 runs to 15 residues. CDR1 is MNHEY and CDR2 is SMNVEV in the germline V gene (reference sequence). V lost 7 bases and J 1 base, leaving 14 bases between the germline ends. Using immunoSEQ multiplex PCR, the repertoire was profiled, and TCRdb retains in-frame clones only, with some absent. The sample yields 200,000 or so clones, about 94% seen once. The receptor's source is an adult in good health. The input for sequencing was peripheral blood, taken on day 0 of AZD1222 vaccination. This chain connects TRBV27 to TRBJ2-1; either TRBD1 or TRBD2 may fit D (6 bases each). This CDR3 is CASTARGASYNEQFF. As DNA, the CDR3 is TGTGCCAGCACTGCTAGGGGGGCTTCCTACAATGAGCAGTTCTTC.